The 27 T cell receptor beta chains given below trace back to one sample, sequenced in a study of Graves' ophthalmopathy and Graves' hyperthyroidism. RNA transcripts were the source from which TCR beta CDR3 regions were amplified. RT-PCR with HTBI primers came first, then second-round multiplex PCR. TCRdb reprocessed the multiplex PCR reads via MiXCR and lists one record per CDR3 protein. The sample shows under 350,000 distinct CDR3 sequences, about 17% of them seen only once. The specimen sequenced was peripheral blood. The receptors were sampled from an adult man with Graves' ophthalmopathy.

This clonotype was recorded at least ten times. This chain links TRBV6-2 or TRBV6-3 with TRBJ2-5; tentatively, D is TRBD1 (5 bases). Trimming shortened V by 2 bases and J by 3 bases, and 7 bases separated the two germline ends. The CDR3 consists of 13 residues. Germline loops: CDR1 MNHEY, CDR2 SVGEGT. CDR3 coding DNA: TGTGCCAGCAGTTACAACAGGAAAGAGACCCAGTACTTC. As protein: CASSYNRKETQYF.

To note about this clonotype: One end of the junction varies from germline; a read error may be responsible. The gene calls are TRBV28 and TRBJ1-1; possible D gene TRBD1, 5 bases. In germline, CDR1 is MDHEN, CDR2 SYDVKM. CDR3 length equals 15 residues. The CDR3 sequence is CASSKFTGVESEAYF. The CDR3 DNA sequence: TGTGCCAGCAGTAAATTTACGGGGGTTGAGTCTGAAGCTTACTTT.

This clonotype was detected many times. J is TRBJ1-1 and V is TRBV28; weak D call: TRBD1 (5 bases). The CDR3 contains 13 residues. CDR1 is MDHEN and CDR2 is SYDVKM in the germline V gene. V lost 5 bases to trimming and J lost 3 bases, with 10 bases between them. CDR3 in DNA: TGTGCCAGCAGTCTTGTGGGGGACACTGAAGCTTTCTTT. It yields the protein CASSLVGDTEAFF.

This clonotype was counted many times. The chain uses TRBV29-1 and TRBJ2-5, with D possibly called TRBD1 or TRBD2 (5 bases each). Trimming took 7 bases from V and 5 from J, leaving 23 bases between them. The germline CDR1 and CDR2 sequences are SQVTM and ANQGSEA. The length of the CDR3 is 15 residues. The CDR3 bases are TGCAGCGAAAGAAGGACTGGGACGCTAGGGGAGACCCAGTACTTC. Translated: CSERRTGTLGETQYF.

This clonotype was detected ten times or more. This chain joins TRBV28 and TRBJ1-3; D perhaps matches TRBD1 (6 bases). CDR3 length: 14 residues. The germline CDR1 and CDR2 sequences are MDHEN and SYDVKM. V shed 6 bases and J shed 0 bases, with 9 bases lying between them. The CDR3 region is CASSGQISGNTIYF. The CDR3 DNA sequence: TGTGCCAGCAGCGGACAGATCTCTGGAAACACCATATATTTT.

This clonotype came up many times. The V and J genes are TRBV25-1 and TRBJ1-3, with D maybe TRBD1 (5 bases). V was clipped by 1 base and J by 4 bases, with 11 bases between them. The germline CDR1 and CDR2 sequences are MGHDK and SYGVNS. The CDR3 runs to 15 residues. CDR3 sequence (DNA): TGTGCCAGCAGTGAATCGGGGGTGTACGGAAACACCATATATTTT. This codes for CASSESGVYGNTIYF.

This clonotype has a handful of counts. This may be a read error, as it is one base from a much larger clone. As DNA, the CDR3 is TGCAGTGCTAGCTGGGGAACCTACGAGCAGTACTTC. It codes for CSASWGTYEQYF. This chain connects TRBV20-1 to TRBJ2-7; no reliable D call. The CDR3 covers 12 residues. The V end lost 3 bases, the J end lost 2 bases, and 8 bases lay between the germline ends. CDR1 is DFQATT and CDR2 is SNEGSKA in the germline V gene (reference sequence).

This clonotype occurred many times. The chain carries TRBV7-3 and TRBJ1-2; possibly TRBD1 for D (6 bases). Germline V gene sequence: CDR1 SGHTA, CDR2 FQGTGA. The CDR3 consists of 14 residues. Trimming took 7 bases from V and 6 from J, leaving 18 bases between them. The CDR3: CASITLGGVDGYTF. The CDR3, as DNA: TGTGCCAGCATCACCCTAGGGGGGGTTGATGGCTACACCTTC.

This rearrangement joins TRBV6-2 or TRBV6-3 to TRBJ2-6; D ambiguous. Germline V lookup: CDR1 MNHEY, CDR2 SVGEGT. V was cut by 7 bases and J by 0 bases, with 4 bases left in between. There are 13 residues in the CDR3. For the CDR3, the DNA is TGTGCCAGCAAGGGCTCTGGGGCCAACGTCCTGACTTTC. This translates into CASKGSGANVLTF.

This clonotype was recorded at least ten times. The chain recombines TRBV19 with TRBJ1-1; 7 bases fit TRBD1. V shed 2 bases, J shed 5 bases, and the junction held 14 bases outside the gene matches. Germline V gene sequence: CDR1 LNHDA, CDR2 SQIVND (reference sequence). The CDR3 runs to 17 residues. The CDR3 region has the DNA TGTGCCAGTAGTATACTCTACGGAGGGGGCGCGAGTACTGAAGCTTTCTTT. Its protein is CASSILYGGGASTEAFF.

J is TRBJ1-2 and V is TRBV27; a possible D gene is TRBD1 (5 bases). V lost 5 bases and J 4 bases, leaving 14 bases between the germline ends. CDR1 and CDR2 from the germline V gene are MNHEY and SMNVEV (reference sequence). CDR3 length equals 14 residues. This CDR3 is CASSLNDRTYGYTF. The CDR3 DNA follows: TGTGCCAGCAGTCTGAACGACAGAACCTATGGCTACACCTTC.

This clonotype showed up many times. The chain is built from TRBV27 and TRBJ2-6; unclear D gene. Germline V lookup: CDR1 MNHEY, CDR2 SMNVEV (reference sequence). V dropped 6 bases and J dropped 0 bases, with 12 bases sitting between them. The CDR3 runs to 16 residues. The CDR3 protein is CASSLIGASGANVLTF. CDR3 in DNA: TGTGCCAGCAGCCTGATCGGAGCCTCTGGGGCCAACGTCCTGACTTTC.

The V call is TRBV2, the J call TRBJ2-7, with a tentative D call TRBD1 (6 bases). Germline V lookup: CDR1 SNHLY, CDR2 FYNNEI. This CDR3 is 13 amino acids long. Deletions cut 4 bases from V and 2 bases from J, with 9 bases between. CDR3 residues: CASSAGHPYEQYF. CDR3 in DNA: TGTGCCAGCAGTGCGGGACACCCCTACGAGCAGTACTTC.

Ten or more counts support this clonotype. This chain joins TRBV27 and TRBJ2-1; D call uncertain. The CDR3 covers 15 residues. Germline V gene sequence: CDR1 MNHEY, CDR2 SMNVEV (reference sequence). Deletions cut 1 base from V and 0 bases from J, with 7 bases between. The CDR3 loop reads CASSLWQDSYNEQFF. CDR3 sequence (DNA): TGTGCCAGCAGTTTATGGCAGGACTCCTACAATGAGCAGTTCTTC.

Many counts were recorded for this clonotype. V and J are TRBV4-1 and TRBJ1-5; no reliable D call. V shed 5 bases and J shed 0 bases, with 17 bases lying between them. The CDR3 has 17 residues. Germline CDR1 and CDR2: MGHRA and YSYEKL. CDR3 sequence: CASSLGSGSYSNQPQHF. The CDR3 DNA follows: TGCGCCAGCAGCTTAGGCTCGGGCTCCTATAGCAATCAGCCCCAGCATTTT.

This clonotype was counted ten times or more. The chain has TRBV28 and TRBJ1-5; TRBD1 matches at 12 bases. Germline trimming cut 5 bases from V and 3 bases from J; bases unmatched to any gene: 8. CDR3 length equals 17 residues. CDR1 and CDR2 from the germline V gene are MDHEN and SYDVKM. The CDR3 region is CASSIRDRGLHNQPQHF. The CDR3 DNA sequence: TGTGCCAGCAGTATCCGGGACAGGGGGCTACACAATCAGCCCCAGCATTTT. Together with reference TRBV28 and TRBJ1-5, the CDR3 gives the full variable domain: DVKVTQSSRYLVKRTGEKVFLECVQDMDHENMFWYRQDPGLGLRLIYFSYDVKMKEKGDIPEGYSVSREKKERFSLILESASTNQTSMYLCASSIRDRGLHNQPQHFGDGTRLSIL.

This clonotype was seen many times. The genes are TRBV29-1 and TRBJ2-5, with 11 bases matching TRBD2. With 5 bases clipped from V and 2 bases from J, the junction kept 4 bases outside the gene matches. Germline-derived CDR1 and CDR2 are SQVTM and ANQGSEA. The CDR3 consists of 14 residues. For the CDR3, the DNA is TGCAGCGTTTTGATAGCGGGAGGGCAAGAGACCCAGTACTTC. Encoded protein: CSVLIAGGQETQYF. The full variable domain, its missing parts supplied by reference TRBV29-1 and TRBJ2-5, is SAVISQKPSRDICQRGTSLTIQCQVDSQVTMMFWYRQQPGQSLTLIATANQGSEATYESGFVIDKFPISRPNLTFSTLTVSNMSPEDSSIYLCSVLIAGGQETQYFGPGTRLLVL.

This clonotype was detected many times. In DNA form, the CDR3 reads TGCATAAATCCCTCACAGGGGAATAGCTCCTACGAGCAGTACTTC. Translated: CINPSQGNSSYEQYF. The chain couples TRBV20-1 to TRBJ2-7, with 7 nucleotides matching TRBD1. Germline V gene data show CDR1 as DFQATT and CDR2 as SNEGSKA (reference sequence). This CDR3 is built from 15 residues.

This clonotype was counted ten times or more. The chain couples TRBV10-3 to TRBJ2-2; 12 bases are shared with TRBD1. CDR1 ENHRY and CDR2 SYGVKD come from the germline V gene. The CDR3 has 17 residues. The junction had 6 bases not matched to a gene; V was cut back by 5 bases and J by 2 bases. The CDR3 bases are TGTGCCATCAGTTTTCCGGGACAGGGGGCCAACACCGGGGAGCTGTTTTTT. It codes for CAISFPGQGANTGELFF.

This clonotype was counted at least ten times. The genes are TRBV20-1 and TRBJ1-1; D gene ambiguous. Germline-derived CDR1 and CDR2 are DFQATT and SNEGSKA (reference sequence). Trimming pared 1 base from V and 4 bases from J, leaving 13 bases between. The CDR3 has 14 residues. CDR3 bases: TGCAGTGCTAGAGTTTCAGAGCTCTTCACTGAAGCTTTCTTT. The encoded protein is CSARVSELFTEAFF.

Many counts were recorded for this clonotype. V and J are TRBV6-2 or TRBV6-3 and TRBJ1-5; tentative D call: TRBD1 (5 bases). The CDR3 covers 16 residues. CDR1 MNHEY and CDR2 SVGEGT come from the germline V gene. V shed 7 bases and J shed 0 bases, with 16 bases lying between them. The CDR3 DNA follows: TGTGCCAGCACCAGATCGACAGCCTATAGCAATCAGCCCCAGCATTTT. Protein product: CASTRSTAYSNQPQHF.

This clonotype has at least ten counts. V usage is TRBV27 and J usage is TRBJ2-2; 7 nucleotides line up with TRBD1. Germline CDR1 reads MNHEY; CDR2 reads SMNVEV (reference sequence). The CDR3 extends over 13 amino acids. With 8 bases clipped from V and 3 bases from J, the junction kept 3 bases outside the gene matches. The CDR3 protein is CASHRGDTGELFF. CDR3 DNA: TGTGCCAGCCACAGGGGAGACACCGGGGAGCTGTTTTTT.

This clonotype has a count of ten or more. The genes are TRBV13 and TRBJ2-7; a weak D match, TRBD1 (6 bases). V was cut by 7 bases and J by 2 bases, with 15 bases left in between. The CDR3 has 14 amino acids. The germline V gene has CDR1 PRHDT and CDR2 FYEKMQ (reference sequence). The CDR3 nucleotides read TGTGCCAGCAACCAACGCCAGGGGACCTACGAGCAGTACTTC. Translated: CASNQRQGTYEQYF.

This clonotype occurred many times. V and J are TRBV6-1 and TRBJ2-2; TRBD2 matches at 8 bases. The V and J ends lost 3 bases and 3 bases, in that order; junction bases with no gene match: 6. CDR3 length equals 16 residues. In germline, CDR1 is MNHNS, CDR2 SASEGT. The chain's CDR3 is CASSEATSEYTGELFF. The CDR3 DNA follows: TGTGCCAGCAGTGAGGCGACTAGCGAGTACACCGGGGAGCTGTTTTTT.

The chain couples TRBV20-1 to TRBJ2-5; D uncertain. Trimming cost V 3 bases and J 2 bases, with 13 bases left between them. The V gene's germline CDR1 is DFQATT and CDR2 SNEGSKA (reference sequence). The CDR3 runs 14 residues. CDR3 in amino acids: CSARWIGGQETQYF. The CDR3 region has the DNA TGCAGTGCTAGGTGGATAGGTGGGCAAGAGACCCAGTACTTC.

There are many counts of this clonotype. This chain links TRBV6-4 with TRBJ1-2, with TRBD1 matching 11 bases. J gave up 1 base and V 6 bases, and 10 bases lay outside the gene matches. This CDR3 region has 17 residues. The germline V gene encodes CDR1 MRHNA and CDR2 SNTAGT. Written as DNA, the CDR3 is TGTGCCAGCAGGGATCGGACAGGGGGCGCCGGTAACTATGGCTACACCTTC. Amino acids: CASRDRTGGAGNYGYTF.

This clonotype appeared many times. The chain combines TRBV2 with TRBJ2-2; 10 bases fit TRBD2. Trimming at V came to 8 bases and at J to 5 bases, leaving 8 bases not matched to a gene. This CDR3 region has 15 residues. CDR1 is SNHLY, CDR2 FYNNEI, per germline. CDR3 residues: CASGPAGGRTGELFF. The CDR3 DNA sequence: TGTGCCAGCGGCCCAGCGGGGGGGCGAACCGGGGAGCTGTTTTTT. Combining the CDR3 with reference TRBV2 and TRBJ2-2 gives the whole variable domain EPEVTQTPSHQVTQMGQEVILRCVPISNHLYFYWYRQILGQKVEFLVSFYNNEISEKSEIFDDQFSVERPDGSNFTLKIRSTKLEDSAMYFCASGPAGGRTGELFFGEGSRLTVL.